These T cell receptor beta chains were read from a single sample in a study of early stage breast cancer tumors. The assay was immunoSEQ multiplex PCR, and TCRdb's table has in-frame clones only and misses some. There are around 53,000 clones in the sample; about 89% occur only once, and 5% lies in the top ten. Sequenced: blood. Receptors originate from a person aged 70 to 79 with breast cancer. Each CDR3 is given with its conserved first and last residue. Fields, in order: CDR3 protein, J gene, V gene.

CDR3 protein: CASSPGGEAGTYEQYF; J gene: TRBJ2-7; V gene: TRBV28
CDR3 protein: CASSPQPQGQPEAFF; J gene: TRBJ1-1; V gene: TRBV5-1
CDR3 protein: CASSDGRADTQYF; J gene: TRBJ2-3; V gene: TRBV7-8
CDR3 protein: CASSLAPLASYNEQFF; J gene: TRBJ2-1; V gene: TRBV7-8
CDR3 protein: CASSFSLAEHYEQYF; J gene: TRBJ2-7; V gene: TRBV5-1
CDR3 protein: CASSLRRGRGTIYF; J gene: TRBJ1-3; V gene: TRBV7-8
CDR3 protein: CASSFLPQGPSGNTIYF; J gene: TRBJ1-3; V gene: TRBV5-1
CDR3 protein: CASSTQGGNTIYF; J gene: TRBJ1-3; V gene: TRBV7-3
CDR3 protein: CASSSQGYGYTF; J gene: TRBJ1-2; V gene: TRBV7-8
CDR3 protein: CASSGTPKSVTEAFF; J gene: TRBJ1-1; V gene: TRBV28
CDR3 protein: CASSLQGRREKLFF; J gene: TRBJ1-4; V gene: TRBV11-2
CDR3 protein: CASSIPGGGTEAFF; J gene: TRBJ1-1; V gene: TRBV19
CDR3 protein: CASSPNRGKRGEQYF; J gene: TRBJ2-7; V gene: TRBV11-2
CDR3 protein: CASSFVPGPSNYGYTF; J gene: TRBJ1-2; V gene: TRBV7-2
CDR3 protein: CASSQNVGAATYEQYF; J gene: TRBJ2-7; V gene: TRBV4-2
CDR3 protein: CASSLGGRTLDEQFF; J gene: TRBJ2-1; V gene: TRBV5-1
CDR3 protein: CASSLGGAGMREKLFF; J gene: TRBJ1-4; V gene: TRBV28
CDR3 protein: CASSLGTRGQETQYF; J gene: TRBJ2-5; V gene: TRBV7-7
CDR3 protein: CASSGKGLYYEQYF; J gene: TRBJ2-7; V gene: TRBV7-9
CDR3 protein: CASNAAGIGEKLFF; J gene: TRBJ1-4; V gene: TRBV28
CDR3 protein: CASSIIVLQCYRGRGIQPQHF; J gene: TRBJ1-5; V gene: TRBV9
CDR3 protein: CASRSSEGDSPLHF; J gene: TRBJ1-6; V gene: TRBV28
CDR3 protein: CAWSLLAGPYNEQFF; J gene: TRBJ2-1; V gene: TRBV30
CDR3 protein: CASRTDRFHNSPLHF; J gene: TRBJ1-6; V gene: TRBV21-1
CDR3 protein: CASSNGEYYEQYF; J gene: TRBJ2-7; V gene: TRBV19
CDR3 protein: CASGAGGSTGELFF; J gene: TRBJ2-2; V gene: TRBV7-7
CDR3 protein: CASSWTGQSTSTDTQYF; J gene: TRBJ2-3; V gene: TRBV5-6
CDR3 protein: CASSRGGAYEQYF; J gene: TRBJ2-7; V gene: TRBV6-6
CDR3 protein: CASSESGDSYGYTF; J gene: TRBJ1-2; V gene: TRBV10-1
CDR3 protein: CATSRDRTSGSPYEQYF; J gene: TRBJ2-7; V gene: TRBV15
CDR3 protein: CASSLAGQGAYEQYF; J gene: TRBJ2-7; V gene: TRBV7-2
CDR3 protein: CASSLLGGGSLGETQYF; J gene: TRBJ2-5; V gene: TRBV7-3
CDR3 protein: CASSLALPANTGELFF; J gene: TRBJ2-2; V gene: TRBV5-6
CDR3 protein: CASSSGQSTEAFF; J gene: TRBJ1-1; V gene: TRBV18
CDR3 protein: CATVQGTYNSPLHF; J gene: TRBJ1-6; V gene: TRBV19
CDR3 protein: CASSLAAGNYNSPLHF; J gene: TRBJ1-6; V gene: TRBV5-8
CDR3 protein: CASSLARTGSILGSPLHF; J gene: TRBJ1-6; V gene: TRBV5-1
CDR3 protein: CAVRGNTGELFF; J gene: TRBJ2-2; V gene: TRBV7-2
CDR3 protein: CASRTRDRVDYGYTF; J gene: TRBJ1-2; V gene: TRBV5-4
CDR3 protein: CASLPSQGSTEAFF; J gene: TRBJ1-1; V gene: TRBV6-4
CDR3 protein: CASSSSDRGSYEQYF; J gene: TRBJ2-7; V gene: TRBV7-9
CDR3 protein: CSVPGQGNGYTF; J gene: TRBJ1-2; V gene: TRBV29-1
CDR3 protein: CASSHAPGETGELFF; J gene: TRBJ2-2; V gene: TRBV4-2
CDR3 protein: CTSSQVWAGGNEQFF; J gene: TRBJ2-1; V gene: TRBV1
CDR3 protein: CASSQDAGTGLREQYF; J gene: TRBJ2-7; V gene: TRBV4-2